These 28 T cell receptor beta chains came from one sample sequenced in a study of control samples from healthy donors and cancer patients. The method was immunoSEQ multiplex PCR; TCRdb's version includes in-frame clones alone and lacks a portion of them. The repertoire holds 140,000 to 150,000 clones, with roughly 93% as singletons. What was sequenced was blood. All receptors come from a man aged 18 to 35 in good health.

The chain carries TRBV18 and TRBJ2-7; no clear D gene. Trimming removed 0 bases at V and 5 bases at J, with 8 bases between. Germline assignment: CDR1 KGHSH and CDR2 LQKENI. The CDR3 totals 13 residues. In nucleotides, the CDR3 is TGTGCCAGCTCACCACCCGCACTTAACGAGCAGTACTTC. Its protein product is CASSPPALNEQYF.

The chain couples TRBV9 to TRBJ2-4; possibly TRBD1 for D (7 bases). V was trimmed by 0 bases and J by 6 bases, leaving 13 bases between them. The length of the CDR3 is 15 residues. Germline CDR1 reads SGDLS; CDR2 reads YYNGEE. Here the CDR3 DNA reads TGTGCCAGCAGCGTAGTGGAGGGGGCTTTAAACATTCAGTACTTC. Encoded protein: CASSVVEGALNIQYF.

V is TRBV5-5 and J is TRBJ2-1; D unresolved. The CDR3 is 15 residues long. Germline V CDR1 and CDR2: SGHKS, YYEKEE (reference sequence). Trimming cost V 1 base and J 4 bases, with 12 bases left between them. This chain's CDR3 is CASSLRAEQYNEQFF. For the CDR3, the DNA is TGTGCCAGCAGCTTGAGGGCGGAGCAGTACAATGAGCAGTTCTTC.

The J gene is TRBJ2-2, the V gene TRBV24-1; TRBD2 agrees at 7 bases. Unmatched junction bases numbered 1, after V lost 1 base and J lost 0 bases. Germline loops: CDR1 KGHDR, CDR2 SFDVKD. The CDR3 runs 16 residues. The CDR3 DNA is TGTGCCACCAGTGATTTTGGGGGGGCGAACACCGGGGAGCTGTTTTTT. Its translation: CATSDFGGANTGELFF.

The rearrangement uses TRBV19 and TRBJ1-6; perhaps TRBD1 as D (5 bases). The CDR3 is made up of 15 amino acids. Germline CDR1 LNHDA, CDR2 SQIVND (reference sequence). Between the trimmed V and J ends, which lost 6 bases and 0 bases, there was a span of 9 bases. CDR3 in DNA: TGTGCCAGTAGCCCAGGGAGCTCCTATAATTCACCCCTCCACTTT. Protein product: CASSPGSSYNSPLHF.

In this sample, this clone turned up once. The V and J genes are TRBV7-9 and TRBJ2-1; 10 bases agree with TRBD2. Trimming removed 5 bases from V and 2 bases from J; junction bases left unmatched: 6. This CDR3 is built from 16 residues. Per the germline V gene, CDR1 is SEHNR and CDR2 is FQNEAQ (reference sequence). CDR3 DNA sequence: TGTGCCAGCAGCCCCTTCGGGACTAGCGCCTACAATGAGCAGTTCTTC. It yields the protein CASSPFGTSAYNEQFF.

The J gene is TRBJ2-7, the V gene TRBV27; TRBD1 is a possible D gene (5 bases). V was trimmed by 0 bases and J by 4 bases, leaving 10 bases between them. Germline values: CDR1 MNHEY, CDR2 SMNVEV (reference sequence). This CDR3 is 14 amino acids long. CDR3 DNA sequence: TGTGCCAGCAGTTTATCAGGGGAAAATTACGAGCAGTACTTC. Protein product: CASSLSGENYEQYF.

V and J are TRBV7-3 and TRBJ1-6; D is ambiguous. V was pared by 6 bases and J by 10 bases, with 13 bases between. CDR3 length: 13 residues. CDR1 is SGHTA, CDR2 FQGTGA, per germline. The CDR3 region is CASSPTPRSPLHF. The CDR3 DNA reads TGTGCCAGCAGTCCGACTCCTAGATCACCCCTCCACTTT.

This chain connects TRBV2 to TRBJ1-5, with 7 bases matching TRBD1. From germline, CDR1 is SNHLY and CDR2 FYNNEI. Germline trimming cut 5 bases from V and 3 bases from J; bases unmatched to any gene: 7. This CDR3 has 15 amino acids. The CDR3 DNA reads as TGTGCCAGCAGTCGGGAAGGGGGCTCCAATCAGCCCCAGCATTTT. Protein sequence: CASSREGGSNQPQHF. Full variable domain (outside the CDR3, taken from reference TRBV2 and TRBJ1-5): EPEVTQTPSHQVTQMGQEVILRCVPISNHLYFYWYRQILGQKVEFLVSFYNNEISEKSEIFDDQFSVERPDGSNFTLKIRSTKLEDSAMYFCASSREGGSNQPQHFGDGTRLSIL.

V usage is TRBV6-4 and J usage is TRBJ1-1; tentatively, D is TRBD1 (6 bases). This CDR3 spans 13 amino acids. Trimming took 3 bases from V and 8 from J, leaving 13 bases between them. Germline values: CDR1 MRHNA, CDR2 SNTAGT. As DNA, the CDR3 is TGTGCCAGCAGTGAAGGGGGGGGGACAGAAGCTTTCTTT. This encodes CASSEGGGTEAFF.

This chain links TRBV9 with TRBJ2-7, with a weak D call TRBD2 (5 bases). V shed 0 bases and J shed 3 bases, with 7 bases lying between them. Germline CDR1 is SGDLS and CDR2 is YYNGEE. The length of the CDR3 is 13 residues. The CDR3 bases are TGTGCCAGCAGCGTAGGAGGGAACTACGAGCAGTACTTC. Protein sequence: CASSVGGNYEQYF.

In this sample, this clone turned up once. The chain couples TRBV5-4 to TRBJ1-2; 9 nucleotides agree with TRBD1. CDR1 SGHNT and CDR2 YYREEE come from the germline V gene (reference sequence). The CDR3 spans 15 residues. V dropped 2 bases and J dropped 4; count of bases not matched to a gene: 6. The CDR3 coding sequence is TGTGCCAGCAGCTTTGGGACAGGGCTCCCCTATGGCTACACCTTC. Its protein is CASSFGTGLPYGYTF.

This clone has a single count. V is TRBV7-8 and J is TRBJ2-3; unclear D gene. The ends were cut back, 0 bases at V and 1 base at J, with 8 bases in the middle. CDR1 is SGHVS, CDR2 FQNEAQ, per germline. The CDR3 spans 15 residues. The CDR3 loop reads CASSLAQDRTDTQYF. The CDR3 DNA is TGTGCCAGCAGCTTAGCTCAGGATCGCACAGATACGCAGTATTTT.

The rearrangement uses TRBV27 and TRBJ2-7, with D unclear. The ends were cut back, 6 bases at V and 0 bases at J, with 15 bases in the middle. This CDR3 comprises 15 residues. Germline loops: CDR1 MNHEY, CDR2 SMNVEV (reference sequence). In DNA form, the CDR3 reads TGTGCCAGCAGGCACCGACTCGTAGGCTCCTACGAGCAGTACTTC. This codes for CASRHRLVGSYEQYF.

The J gene is TRBJ2-5, the V gene TRBV9; no clear D. The germline gives CDR1 SGDLS, CDR2 YYNGEE. The V end lost 0 bases, the J end lost 5 bases, and 17 bases lay between the germline ends. CDR3 length: 16 amino acids. This chain's CDR3 is CASSVAPVFVGETQYF. CDR3 DNA: TGTGCCAGCAGCGTAGCGCCGGTGTTTGTAGGTGAGACCCAGTACTTC.

The rearrangement links TRBV2 to TRBJ1-1; D gene uncertain. This CDR3 has 13 amino acids. CDR1 and CDR2 (germline): SNHLY, FYNNEI. Trimming shortened V by 3 bases and J by 2 bases, and 7 bases separated the two germline ends. Here the CDR3 reads CASSESLNTEAFF. DNA of the CDR3: TGTGCCAGCAGTGAGTCACTAAACACTGAAGCTTTCTTT.

V is TRBV7-2 and J is TRBJ1-1; weak D call: TRBD1 (5 bases). Germline V gene lookup returns CDR1 SGHTA and CDR2 FQGNSA. This CDR3 comprises 14 residues. Trimming shortened V by 3 bases and J by 4 bases, and 12 bases separated the two germline ends. The CDR3 loop reads CASSLGVRGTEAFF. CDR3 DNA sequence: TGTGCCAGCAGCTTGGGGGTCCGGGGCACTGAAGCTTTCTTT.

The chain couples TRBV6-1 to TRBJ1-3, with D uncertain. Germline lookup yields CDR1 MNHNS and CDR2 SASEGT. Trimming cost V 2 bases and J 3 bases, with 8 bases left between them. CDR3 length: 14 amino acids. CDR3 in amino acids: CASSELWSGNTIYF. The DNA for the CDR3 is TGTGCCAGCAGTGAACTCTGGAGTGGAAACACCATATATTTT.

This chain joins TRBV13 and TRBJ2-3; D is ambiguous. CDR1 PRHDT and CDR2 FYEKMQ come from the germline V gene (reference sequence). There are 16 residues in the CDR3. With 1 base removed from V and 4 bases from J, the gap between germline ends came to 15 bases. The CDR3 bases are TGTGCCAGCAGCTTAGCACCGTGGTCTGGCGCAGATACGCAGTATTTT. It encodes CASSLAPWSGADTQYF.

The chain employs TRBV5-1 and TRBJ1-6, with D hard to call. V was cut by 2 bases and J by 5 bases, with 8 bases left in between. CDR1 SGHRS and CDR2 YFSETQ come from the germline V gene. CDR3 length equals 14 residues. Written as DNA, the CDR3 is TGCGCCAGCAGCTTAGGACCAAATAATTCACCCCTCCACTTT. The encoded protein is CASSLGPNNSPLHF.

This clone was observed a single time. This CDR3 is missing its conserved last phenylalanine or tryptophan, likely due to a read error. The DNA is left out, because the CDR3 cannot be placed on it with certainty; the CDR3 is given as TCRdb lists it. The rearrangement links TRBV28 to TRBJ2-7; no DNA check was done on the table's D call, TRBD1. CDR1 and CDR2 from the germline V gene are MDHEN and SYDVKM. The CDR3 has 16 amino acids, counting both end residues. Here the CDR3 reads CASSSTGGRLRAVLDL.

The chain joins TRBV6-2 or TRBV6-3 to TRBJ1-2, with no clear D. Trimming left V 2 bases short and J 4 bases short, with 11 bases between. The CDR3 extends over 14 amino acids. Germline V gives CDR1 MNHEY, CDR2 SVGEGT. The CDR3 sequence: CASSYGSQSYGYTF. The DNA for the CDR3 is TGTGCCAGCAGTTACGGATCCCAGAGCTATGGCTACACCTTC.

This chain uses TRBV12-5 with TRBJ1-5; D ambiguous. The germline V and J ends were trimmed by 2 bases and 4 bases, with 0 bases remaining between them. This CDR3 spans 11 amino acids. Looked up from germline, CDR1 is LGHNT and CDR2 is FRNRAP. The CDR3 protein is CASGLNQPQHF. In DNA, the CDR3 is TGTGCTAGTGGTTTGAATCAGCCCCAGCATTTT.

The rearrangement joins TRBV30 to TRBJ1-1, with D uncertain. The CDR3 extends over 14 amino acids. Trimming pared 4 bases from V and 0 bases from J, leaving 12 bases between. Germline V CDR1 and CDR2: GTSNPN, SVGIG (reference sequence). In DNA form, the CDR3 reads TGTGCCTGGAAGACGGGCCTGATGAACACTGAAGCTTTCTTT. Protein product: CAWKTGLMNTEAFF.

The rearrangement links TRBV12-3 or TRBV12-4 to TRBJ1-4; 9 bases match TRBD1. The CDR3 is 13 amino acids. J lost 8 bases, V lost 5 bases, and 3 bases had no gene match. The CDR3 DNA sequence: TGTGCCAGCAGTCCAGACAGGGGGGAAAAACTGTTTTTT. Residues: CASSPDRGEKLFF.

This clone was seen only once. The V and J genes are TRBV5-1 and TRBJ1-1; 7 bases are shared with TRBD1. This CDR3 contains 18 residues. The trim removed 0 bases at V and 0 bases at J, leaving 11 bases unmatched. The germline V gene has CDR1 SGHRS and CDR2 YFSETQ. The CDR3 loop is CASSLVGATGTLNTEAFF. The CDR3 nucleotides are TGCGCCAGCAGCTTGGTGGGGGCGACAGGGACCCTGAACACTGAAGCTTTCTTT. Drawing the rest from reference TRBV5-1 and TRBJ1-1, the complete variable domain is KAGVTQTPRYLIKTRGQQVTLSCSPISGHRSVSWYQQTPGQGLQFLFEYFSETQRNKGNFPGRFSGRQFSNSRSEMNVSTLELGDSALYLCASSLVGATGTLNTEAFFGQGTRLTVV.

For this clone: A junction boundary mismatches the germline segment, possibly from a read error. At the DNA level, this CDR3 is encoded by other sequences in the same sample as well. The rearrangement links TRBV4-2 to TRBJ1-2, with D unresolved. Germline V lookup: CDR1 LGHNA, CDR2 YNFKEQ. The CDR3 is 15 residues long. The CDR3 spells CASSQDADLDYGYTF. The CDR3 region has the DNA TGTGCCAGTAGCCAAGATGCGGACCTAGATTACGGCTACACCTTC.

Regarding this clone: This sample also contains other DNA sequences that code for the same CDR3. V usage is TRBV20-1 and J usage is TRBJ2-7, with TRBD1 as a possible D gene (5 bases). V gave up 3 bases and J gave up 4 bases, with 7 bases separating them. The CDR3 runs 11 residues. Germline-derived CDR1 and CDR2 are DFQATT and SNEGSKA (reference sequence). In DNA, the CDR3 is TGCAGTGCTAGGGACACGTACGAGCAGTACTTC. Protein sequence: CSARDTYEQYF.